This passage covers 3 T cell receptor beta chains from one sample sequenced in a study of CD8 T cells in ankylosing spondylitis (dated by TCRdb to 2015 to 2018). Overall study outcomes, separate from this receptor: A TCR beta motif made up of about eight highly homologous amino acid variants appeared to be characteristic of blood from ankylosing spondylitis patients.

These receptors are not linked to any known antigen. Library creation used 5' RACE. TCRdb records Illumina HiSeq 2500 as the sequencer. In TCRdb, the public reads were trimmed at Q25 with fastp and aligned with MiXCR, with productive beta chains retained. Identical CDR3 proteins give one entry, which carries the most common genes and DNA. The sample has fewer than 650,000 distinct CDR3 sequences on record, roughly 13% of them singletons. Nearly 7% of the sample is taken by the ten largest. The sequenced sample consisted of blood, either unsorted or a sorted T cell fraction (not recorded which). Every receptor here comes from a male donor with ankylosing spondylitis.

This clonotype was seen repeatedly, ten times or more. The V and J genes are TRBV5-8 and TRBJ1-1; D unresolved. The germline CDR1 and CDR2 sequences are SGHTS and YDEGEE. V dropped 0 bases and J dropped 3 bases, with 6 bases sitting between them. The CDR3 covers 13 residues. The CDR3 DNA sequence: TGTGCCAGCAGCTTGGAATCGCACACTGAAGCTTTCTTT. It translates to CASSLESHTEAFF.

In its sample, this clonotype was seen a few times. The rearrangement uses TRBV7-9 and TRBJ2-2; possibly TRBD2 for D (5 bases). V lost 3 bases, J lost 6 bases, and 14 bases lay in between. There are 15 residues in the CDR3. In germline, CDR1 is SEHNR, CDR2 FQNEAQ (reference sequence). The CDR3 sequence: CASSFFSLGAGELFF. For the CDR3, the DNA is TGTGCCAGCAGCTTTTTTTCACTAGGCGCCGGGGAGCTGTTTTTT.

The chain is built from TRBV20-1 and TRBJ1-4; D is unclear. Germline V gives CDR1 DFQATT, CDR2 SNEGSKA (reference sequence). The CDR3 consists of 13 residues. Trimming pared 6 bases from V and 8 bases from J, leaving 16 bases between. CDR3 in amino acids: CSAYTAGREKLFF. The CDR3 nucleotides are TGCAGTGCGTACACCGCCGGCCGGGAAAAACTGTTTTTT.